This T cell receptor (beta chain) was recorded in a study of cytomegalovirus exposure and HLA in healthy donors. Study-wide background: Earlier, approximately 180 million T cells were analyzed, and approximately 110 million unique TCR beta sequences were found among them.

A multiplex PCR was run with 60 Vbeta primers and 13 Jbeta primers. Clones were read by immunoSEQ multiplex PCR, and TCRdb kept only the in-frame ones, dropping some. The data contain about 110,000 clones, about four fifths of them singletons. With 5 bases clipped from V and 5 bases from J, the junction kept 9 bases outside the gene matches. There are 14 residues in the CDR3. Germline lookup yields CDR1 SGDLS and CDR2 YYNGEE. The sample was PBMCs. The chain carries TRBV9 and TRBJ1-1, with 7 bases identical to TRBD1. The TCR was taken from an older woman in good health and CMV-seropositive. CDR3 sequence: CASSARQGGTEAFF. CDR3 in DNA: TGTGCCAGCAGTGCCAGACAGGGCGGAACTGAAGCTTTCTTT.